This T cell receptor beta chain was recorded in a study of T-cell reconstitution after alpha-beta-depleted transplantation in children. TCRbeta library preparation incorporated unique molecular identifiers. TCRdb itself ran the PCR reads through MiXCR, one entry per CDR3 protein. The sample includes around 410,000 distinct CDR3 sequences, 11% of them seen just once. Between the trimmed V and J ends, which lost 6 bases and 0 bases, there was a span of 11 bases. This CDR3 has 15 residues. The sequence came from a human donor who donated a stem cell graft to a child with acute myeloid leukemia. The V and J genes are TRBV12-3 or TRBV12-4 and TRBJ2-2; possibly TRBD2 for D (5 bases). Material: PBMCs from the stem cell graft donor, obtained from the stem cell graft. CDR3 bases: TGTGCCAGCAGCCCTAGCAGATCGAACACCGGGGAGCTGTTTTTT. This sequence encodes CASSPSRSNTGELFF.